A single sample is the source of the 29 T cell receptor beta chains below, sequenced in a study of CD8+ T cells in alopecia areata (dated 2018 in TCRdb). The intended sense of this specimen's time point label: around 29 days on oral tofacitinib. The treatment or condition label corresponds to: oral pan-JAK inhibitor, 5-10 mg twice daily. Receptors were amplified or captured by the immunoSEQ multiplex PCR assay. RNA was extracted from all samples and reverse transcribed into cDNA, which served as template for TCR sequencing. In its TCRdb copy, this immuneACCESS table keeps in-frame sequences only and misses some clones. Where compared with another copy, unresolved V genes explain less than half of these, and the others have no known cause. This sample is represented by 90,000 to 150,000 clones; 53% of them were singletons. In total, the top ten clones hold around 0.44% of the sample. The sequences come from CD4+ T cells sorted from blood, collected at week 4, from a patient treated with tofacitinib. These receptors were taken from a human donor with alopecia areata.

CDR3 DNA sequence: TGTGCCAGCAGGGCTACAGGGGCCTACAATGAGCAGTTCTTC. This encodes CASRATGAYNEQFF. The gene calls are TRBV6-1 and TRBJ2-1, with 7 nucleotides matching TRBD1. This CDR3 is 14 amino acids long. The ends lost 6 bases at V and 2 bases at J; junction bases unmatched: 4. Germline V lookup: CDR1 MNHNS, CDR2 SASEGT.

The chain carries TRBV15 and TRBJ2-5, with D hard to call. Germline CDR1 is LNHNV and CDR2 is YYDKDF (reference sequence). The germline V and J ends were trimmed by 0 bases and 3 bases, with 5 bases remaining between them. This CDR3 contains 13 residues. The CDR3 DNA reads as TGTGCCACCAGCAGAGATGTAGAAGAGACCCAGTACTTC. Encoded protein: CATSRDVEETQYF.

CDR3 nucleotide sequence: TGTGCCAGCAGCCAAGATCCTAGCGGGAGAAGTTACGAGCAGTACTTC. It translates to CASSQDPSGRSYEQYF. V gene TRBV4-2 combines with J gene TRBJ2-7; 10 bases agree with TRBD2. The germline gives CDR1 LGHNA, CDR2 YNFKEQ. V was pared by 0 bases and J by 4 bases, with 6 bases of the junction left unmatched. CDR3 size: 16 residues.

This chain connects TRBV7-2 to TRBJ2-7; no firm D call. The CDR3 totals 13 residues. V lost 6 bases, J lost 1 base, and 10 bases lay in between. Germline CDR1 is SGHTA and CDR2 is FQGNSA. CDR3 protein: CASSTPNSYEQYF. The DNA for the CDR3 is TGTGCCAGCAGTACTCCCAATTCCTACGAGCAGTACTTC.

This clone was seen only a few times. This chain joins TRBV7-2 and TRBJ2-5; D is perhaps TRBD2 (5 bases). Germline-derived CDR1 and CDR2 are SGHTA and FQGNSA. This CDR3 is 13 amino acids long. Trimming took off 7 bases at V and 3 bases at J, with 12 bases between the two ends. CDR3 region: CASMPDWKETQYF. As DNA, the CDR3 is TGTGCCAGCATGCCGGACTGGAAAGAGACCCAGTACTTC.

The rearrangement links TRBV7-3 to TRBJ1-1; D perhaps matches TRBD1 (5 bases). With 4 bases removed from V and 4 bases from J, the gap between germline ends came to 10 bases. The germline gives CDR1 SGHTA, CDR2 FQGTGA. This CDR3 has 13 amino acids. The CDR3 protein is CASSSQGGTEAFF. CDR3 in DNA: TGTGCCAGCAGCTCCCAGGGAGGCACTGAAGCTTTCTTT.

This clone was seen a handful of times. The chain combines TRBV28 with TRBJ2-7, with D possibly being TRBD1 or TRBD2 (5 bases each). Germline CDR1 MDHEN, CDR2 SYDVKM. Trimming removed 5 bases at V and 2 bases at J, with 19 bases between. The CDR3 extends over 16 amino acids. CDR3 loop: CASSTLGAPRTYEQYF. The CDR3 nucleotides are TGTGCCAGCAGTACCCTCGGGGCGCCCAGAACCTACGAGCAGTACTTC.

The rearrangement uses TRBV29-1 and TRBJ2-2; 8 positions match TRBD2. Per the germline V gene, CDR1 is SQVTM and CDR2 is ANQGSEA. The CDR3 spans 14 residues. J was trimmed by 6 bases and V by 6 bases; bases with no gene match: 9. The CDR3 coding sequence is TGCAGCGTGACAGCGGGAGATCCTCCCGGGGAGCTGTTTTTT. Translating gives CSVTAGDPPGELFF.

This chain links TRBV27 with TRBJ1-2; D gene uncertain. Trimming took 1 base from V and 2 from J, leaving 5 bases between them. Germline V gene sequence: CDR1 MNHEY, CDR2 SMNVEV (reference sequence). The CDR3 runs to 13 residues. CDR3 residues: CASSLYLNYGYTF. The CDR3 bases are TGTGCCAGCAGTTTATACCTAAACTATGGCTACACCTTC.

The V gene is TRBV5-1, the J gene TRBJ1-2; D gene uncertain. The CDR3 is 12 residues long. CDR1 and CDR2 from the germline V gene are SGHRS and YFSETQ. Trimming left V 2 bases short and J 1 base short, with 3 bases between. This CDR3 is CASSFDNYGYTF. The CDR3 nucleotides are TGCGCCAGCAGCTTTGATAACTATGGCTACACCTTC.

The chain carries TRBV30 and TRBJ1-1; D is ambiguous. This CDR3 is 13 amino acids long. Germline V gene lookup returns CDR1 GTSNPN and CDR2 SVGIG (reference sequence). Trimming removed 5 bases at V and 2 bases at J, with 12 bases between. The CDR3 DNA follows: TGTGCCTGGGGATACCAAACCAACACTGAAGCTTTCTTT. Translation: CAWGYQTNTEAFF.

The V and J genes are TRBV5-1 and TRBJ2-7, with TRBD1 identical over 8 bases. Per germline, CDR1 SGHRS and CDR2 YFSETQ. Unmatched junction bases numbered 8, after V lost 6 bases and J lost 0 bases. The CDR3 extends over 15 amino acids. Here the CDR3 DNA reads TGCGCCAGCACCCTTCTCGGGACAGGCTCCTACGAGCAGTACTTC. This gives the protein CASTLLGTGSYEQYF. The full variable domain, in which reference TRBV5-1 and TRBJ2-7 provide the parts outside the CDR3, is KAGVTQTPRYLIKTRGQQVTLSCSPISGHRSVSWYQQTPGQGLQFLFEYFSETQRNKGNFPGRFSGRQFSNSRSEMNVSTLELGDSALYLCASTLLGTGSYEQYFGPGTRLTVT.

J is TRBJ1-1 and V is TRBV30; D ambiguous. V lost 5 bases to trimming and J lost 1 base, with 5 bases between them. Per the germline V gene, CDR1 is GTSNPN and CDR2 is SVGIG (reference sequence). CDR3 length: 11 amino acids. The CDR3 is CAWYGNTEAFF. DNA of the CDR3: TGTGCCTGGTATGGGAACACTGAAGCTTTCTTT.

In DNA, the CDR3 is TGCAGCGTTGGGACGACTAGCGGATCCTACGAGCAGTACTTC. Amino acid sequence: CSVGTTSGSYEQYF. This rearrangement joins TRBV29-1 to TRBJ2-7; 9 nucleotides line up with TRBD2. V trimming: 4 bases; J trimming: 1 base; junction bases outside the gene matches: 5. The germline gives CDR1 SQVTM, CDR2 ANQGSEA. The CDR3 contains 14 residues.

This clone was picked up a small number of times. CDR3 coding DNA: TGTGCCAGCAGCTCCCGGACAGGGCGGAATGAAAAACTGTTTTTT. Translated, it gives CASSSRTGRNEKLFF. V usage is TRBV5-6 and J usage is TRBJ1-4; TRBD1 agrees at 8 bases. The V gene end was trimmed by 3 bases and the J gene end by 5 bases; junction bases not matched to a gene: 6. The CDR3 spans 15 residues. The germline V gene encodes CDR1 SGHDT and CDR2 YYEEEE.

The gene calls are TRBV29-1 and TRBJ2-1, with TRBD2 identical over 10 bases. Germline V gene sequence: CDR1 SQVTM, CDR2 ANQGSEA. The CDR3 totals 16 residues. V was clipped by 4 bases and J by 4 bases; unmatched bases: 10. The DNA for the CDR3 is TGCAGCGTTGGCCCCGGGGGACTAGCGATATACAATGAGCAGTTCTTC. This sequence encodes CSVGPGGLAIYNEQFF.

The V call is TRBV29-1, the J call TRBJ2-3; D remains ambiguous. V lost 3 bases, J lost 2 bases, and 6 bases lay in between. CDR3 size: 12 residues. Germline V gene sequence: CDR1 SQVTM, CDR2 ANQGSEA. As DNA, the CDR3 is TGCAGCGTTGACCCAAACACAGATACGCAGTATTTT. Amino acids: CSVDPNTDTQYF.

The chain employs TRBV5-4 and TRBJ1-1; 9 bases are a match to TRBD1. The CDR3 spans 13 residues. Germline V gene data show CDR1 as SGHNT and CDR2 as YYREEE (reference sequence). The V segment lost 0 bases and the J segment 12 bases; nucleotides outside the gene matches: 6. The CDR3 bases are TGTGCCAGCAGCTTGGCCGGGAACAGGGGGCCTTTCTTT. Encoded protein: CASSLAGNRGPFF.

This clone was detected a few times. Other DNA sequences within the sample encode an identical CDR3. The V gene is TRBV20-1, the J gene TRBJ1-1; D call uncertain. The CDR3 covers 11 residues. The V end was cut by 3 bases, the J end by 2 bases, with 4 bases between. From germline, CDR1 is DFQATT and CDR2 SNEGSKA (reference sequence). The CDR3 nucleotides read TGCAGTGCTAGGCCTAACACTGAAGCTTTCTTT. Translation: CSARPNTEAFF.

This chain links TRBV29-1 with TRBJ2-1; TRBD2 matches 10 bases. Germline loops: CDR1 SQVTM, CDR2 ANQGSEA. V shed 5 bases and J 8 bases; nucleotides not matched to a gene: 3. This CDR3 is built from 12 residues. In DNA, the CDR3 is TGCAGCGTTTCTAGCGGGAGCGATGAGCAGTTCTTC. This sequence encodes CSVSSGSDEQFF.

J is TRBJ1-6 and V is TRBV30; 7 bases are shared with TRBD1. V shed 4 bases and J 6 bases; nucleotides not matched to a gene: 3. CDR1 is GTSNPN and CDR2 is SVGIG in the germline V gene (reference sequence). This CDR3 is 13 amino acids long. As DNA, the CDR3 is TGTGCCTGGACGGGACAGCCTAATTCACCCCTCCACTTT. Its translation: CAWTGQPNSPLHF.

With regard to this clone: One end of the junction fails to match germline, which may point to a read error. The chain joins TRBV4-1 to TRBJ2-1; D call uncertain. CDR3 length: 15 amino acids. Germline CDR1 is MGHRA and CDR2 is YSYEKL. In DNA form, the CDR3 reads TGTGCCAGCAGCTTGCCCTACTCTCCTACCAATGAGCAGTTCTTC. This encodes CASSLPYSPTNEQFF.

The V and J genes are TRBV25-1 and TRBJ2-7; no definite D call. V was cut by 4 bases and J by 2 bases, with 12 bases left in between. From germline, CDR1 is MGHDK and CDR2 SYGVNS. The CDR3 sequence is 14 residues long. The chain's CDR3 is CASSGRTEAYEQYF. The CDR3 DNA sequence: TGTGCCAGCAGTGGCAGGACCGAGGCCTACGAGCAGTACTTC.

The CDR3 region has the DNA TGTGCCAGCAGCCAAGTAGGGGCTGATAGCGGGAGGGCCTCGGAGCAGTACTTC. Translating it yields CASSQVGADSGRASEQYF. The genes are TRBV4-2 and TRBJ2-7; 11 bases map to TRBD2. The ends lost 1 base at V and 7 bases at J; junction bases unmatched: 15. Per germline, CDR1 LGHNA and CDR2 YNFKEQ. There are 18 residues in the CDR3.

The chain is built from TRBV29-1 and TRBJ2-3; 7 nucleotides agree with TRBD1. The CDR3 loop spans 13 amino acids. V shed 3 bases, J shed 6 bases, and the junction held 6 bases outside the gene matches. Germline V CDR1 and CDR2: SQVTM, ANQGSEA. The CDR3 coding sequence is TGCAGCGTTGACAGGCAGGGGGTGGATACGCAGTATTTT. Its translation is CSVDRQGVDTQYF.

This clone was counted only a few times. The V and J genes are TRBV20-1 and TRBJ1-2; D not resolved. The CDR3 spans 10 residues. The V gene's germline CDR1 is DFQATT and CDR2 SNEGSKA (reference sequence). The V and J ends lost 4 bases and 3 bases respectively, with 3 bases between them. CDR3 sequence reads: CSANDYGYTF. The CDR3 coding sequence is TGCAGTGCTAATGACTATGGCTACACCTTC.

The gene calls are TRBV30 and TRBJ2-3; 14 bases are shared with TRBD2. J was trimmed by 4 bases and V by 0 bases; bases with no gene match: 3. Germline V CDR1 and CDR2: GTSNPN, SVGIG (reference sequence). CDR3 length equals 16 residues. As DNA, the CDR3 is TGTGCCTGGAGTGTCGGGACTAGCGGGAGTGCAGATACGCAGTATTTT. Translated, it gives CAWSVGTSGSADTQYF. The variable domain in full, completed from reference TRBV30 and TRBJ2-3, reads SQTIHQWPATLVQPVGSPLSLECTVEGTSNPNLYWYRQAAGRGLQLLFYSVGIGQISSEVPQNLSASRPQDRQFILSSKKLLLSDSGFYLCAWSVGTSGSADTQYFGPGTRLTVL.

V and J are TRBV25-1 and TRBJ1-1, with TRBD1 identical over 9 bases. Per germline, CDR1 MGHDK and CDR2 SYGVNS. The length of the CDR3 is 16 residues. With 3 bases clipped from V and 3 bases from J, the junction kept 8 bases outside the gene matches. The CDR3 DNA is TGTGCCAGCAGTGAGAGGACAGGGGTCAGCCACACTGAAGCTTTCTTT. Residues: CASSERTGVSHTEAFF.

This clone was counted only a few times. This same CDR3 is encoded by further DNA sequences in the sample. The chain couples TRBV7-2 to TRBJ2-7, with 7 bases that match TRBD2. The V gene end was trimmed by 1 base and the J gene end by 3 bases; junction bases not matched to a gene: 3. Per the germline V gene, CDR1 is SGHTA and CDR2 is FQGNSA. CDR3 length: 14 residues. This CDR3 reads CASSLGGDYYEQYF. CDR3 DNA sequence: TGTGCCAGCAGCTTAGGGGGGGACTACTACGAGCAGTACTTC.